This T cell receptor (beta chain) was sequenced for a study of CD8+ T cells in alopecia areata. Study outcomes and limitations: Mice showed clearer TCR sharing than patients did, a gap that was possibly HLA-related.

CDR1 is SQVTM, CDR2 ANQGSEA, per germline. This CDR3 spans 15 amino acids. V was shortened by 5 bases and J by 0 bases, with 17 bases between the two germline ends. To note about this clone: Its antigen is as yet unknown.

RNA was isolated and reverse transcribed to cDNA, the sequencing template. Measured with immunoSEQ multiplex PCR; TCRdb has only the in-frame clones, and not every one. This repertoire shows 65,000 to 90,000 clones, 51% found once; its top ten account for roughly 5.6%. The TCR comes from a human donor with alopecia areata. The sample consisted of NKG2D-high CD8+ T cells sorted from blood. This chain uses TRBV29-1 with TRBJ2-7, with D maybe TRBD2 (7 bases). As DNA, the CDR3 is TGCAGCGTTCGGGGGGCGCGGGAGACCTCCTACGAGCAGTACTTC. The encoded protein is CSVRGARETSYEQYF.